There are a few counts of the clone carrying this T cell receptor (beta chain). Its antigen remains unidentified. These data are taken from a study of cytomegalovirus exposure and HLA in healthy donors. Study-level findings and limits: A link between a missense DCLRE1C variant and TCR beta V- and J-gene trimming emerged from a later analysis.

The V end lost 2 bases, the J end lost 6 bases, and 22 bases lay between the germline ends. Germline V gene data show CDR1 as MDHEN and CDR2 as SYDVKM. CDR3 length: 17 amino acids. This PCR relied on a set of 60 Vbeta primers and 13 Jbeta primers. Clones were sequenced by immunoSEQ multiplex PCR, and TCRdb holds only the in-frame ones, with some missing. The sample includes about 110,000 clones, 80% to 90% of them seen just once. This chain joins TRBV28 and TRBJ1-2; TRBD1 is a possible D gene (6 bases). This TCR was recovered from a man aged 45-60 years in good health and CMV-seronegative. The sequenced material came from PBMCs. The CDR3 DNA sequence: TGTGCCAGCAGTTTACTATTAAACAGGGTTAAGACGGATGGCTACACCTTC. Protein product: CASSLLLNRVKTDGYTF.